These 29 T cell receptor beta chains were all obtained from the same sample, sequenced in a study of Graves' ophthalmopathy and Graves' hyperthyroidism. RNA transcripts were the source from which TCR beta CDR3 regions were amplified. The authors performed first-round RT-PCR with HTBI primers and then a second-round multiplex PCR. One entry per CDR3 protein, called by TCRdb with MiXCR from the multiplex PCR reads. The data hold around 470,000 distinct CDR3 sequences, with approximately 14% observed a single time. Sequenced sample: blood. These receptors were obtained from a woman younger than 45 with Graves' ophthalmopathy.

This clonotype was recorded many times. The J gene is TRBJ1-2, the V gene TRBV11-2; D unresolved. The CDR3 extends over 15 amino acids. Germline V gene lookup returns CDR1 SGHAT and CDR2 FQNNGV. V was shortened by 1 base and J by 3 bases, with 12 bases between the two germline ends. The CDR3 reads CASSLGSGLDYGYTF. CDR3 nucleotides: TGTGCCAGCAGCTTAGGATCCGGGTTGGACTATGGCTACACCTTC.

The sample holds many counts of this clonotype. The rearrangement joins TRBV6-5 to TRBJ1-2; D unclear. The CDR3 runs to 12 residues. V was clipped by 11 bases and J by 3 bases, with 13 bases between them. Per the germline V gene, CDR1 is MNHEY and CDR2 is SVGAGI. The CDR3 nucleotides read TGTGCCGCCCAAGAGGGATACTATGGCTACACCTTC. As protein: CAAQEGYYGYTF.

This clonotype was observed many times. This chain connects TRBV28 to TRBJ2-7; possibly TRBD1 for D (5 bases). V was clipped by 3 bases and J by 2 bases, with 14 bases between them. The CDR3 length is 15 residues. Germline V gene lookup returns CDR1 MDHEN and CDR2 SYDVKM. The CDR3 coding sequence is TGTGCCAGCAGTTTTGACCCCCAGGGCACCTACGAGCAGTACTTC. It specifies CASSFDPQGTYEQYF.

This clonotype was picked up a small number of times. The chain uses TRBV4-1 and TRBJ2-3; D ambiguous. CDR1 MGHRA and CDR2 YSYEKL come from the germline V gene. The CDR3 loop spans 12 amino acids. The ends were cut back, 3 bases at V and 10 bases at J, with 11 bases in the middle. This CDR3 is CASSQTPRSQYF. CDR3 bases: TGCGCCAGCAGCCAGACTCCTCGATCGCAGTATTTT.

About this clonotype: A much larger clone lies one base from this, so it may be a read error. The chain is built from TRBV10-3 and TRBJ2-3; D may be TRBD2 (6 bases). Germline V gives CDR1 ENHRY, CDR2 SYGVKD. The V gene lost 4 bases and the J gene lost 6 bases, with 17 bases spanning the gap. This CDR3 comprises 15 residues. The CDR3, as DNA: TGTGCCATCAGTGCCGCCGGGACTGTAGACGATACGCAGTATTTT. As protein: CAISAAGTVDDTQYF.

This rearrangement joins TRBV12-3 or TRBV12-4 to TRBJ2-5; 7 bases fit TRBD2. The ends lost 8 bases at V and 9 bases at J; junction bases unmatched: 6. The CDR3 spans 11 residues. The CDR3 spells CASGGGEAQYF. The CDR3 DNA follows: TGTGCCAGCGGGGGGGGGGAGGCCCAGTACTTC.

This clonotype was observed at least ten times. The V gene is TRBV4-1, the J gene TRBJ1-2; D gene uncertain. This CDR3 spans 14 amino acids. V was cut by 1 base and J by 3 bases, with 9 bases left in between. Germline V CDR1 and CDR2: MGHRA, YSYEKL. CDR3 sequence: CASSQVTGDYGYTF. CDR3 DNA sequence: TGCGCCAGCAGCCAAGTTACTGGGGACTATGGCTACACCTTC.

This clonotype was detected ten times or more. V is TRBV6-1 and J is TRBJ2-2, with TRBD1 identical over 7 bases. The trim removed 2 bases at V and 5 bases at J, leaving 5 bases unmatched. The CDR3 is 15 amino acids. CDR1 and CDR2 (germline): MNHNS, SASEGT. The CDR3 spells CASSERQGRTGELFF. The CDR3 DNA sequence: TGTGCCAGCAGTGAACGACAGGGTAGGACCGGGGAGCTGTTTTTT.

The chain employs TRBV12-5 and TRBJ1-5; 8 bases map to TRBD1. Germline V gene data show CDR1 as LGHNT and CDR2 as FRNRAP. The CDR3 contains 17 residues. After removal of 1 base from V and 1 base from J, the junction contained 6 bases not matched to a gene. The chain's CDR3 is CASGLDGNRGSNQPQHF. CDR3 sequence (DNA): TGTGCTAGTGGTTTGGACGGGAACAGGGGGAGCAATCAGCCCCAGCATTTT.

This clonotype was recorded many times. The gene calls are TRBV6-1 and TRBJ2-7; no clear D. Germline loops: CDR1 MNHNS, CDR2 SASEGT. Trimming took 0 bases from V and 4 from J, leaving 16 bases between them. The CDR3 loop spans 16 amino acids. The CDR3 sequence is CASSEAEQVPWYEQYF. The CDR3 DNA sequence: TGTGCCAGCAGTGAAGCTGAGCAGGTACCATGGTACGAGCAGTACTTC.

In this sample, this clonotype turned up many times. V is TRBV6-1 and J is TRBJ2-5, with TRBD1 matching 11 bases. V dropped 8 bases and J dropped 4; count of bases not matched to a gene: 0. The CDR3 sequence is 12 residues long. Germline CDR1 MNHNS, CDR2 SASEGT. DNA for the CDR3: TGTGCCAGCGGGACAGGGGGAGAGACCCAGTACTTC. Its translation is CASGTGGETQYF.

Remarks on this clonotype: A much larger clone lies a single base off, so this may be a read error. Without the conserved terminal phenylalanine or tryptophan, this CDR3 likely stems from a read error. The chain joins TRBV12-3 or TRBV12-4 to TRBJ1-3; tentatively, D is TRBD1 (5 bases). Trimming cost V 7 bases and J 4 bases, with 23 bases left between them. The CDR3 runs 17 residues. CDR3 bases: TGTGCCAGCACCATAATACCCGAGGGACGTCGCGGAAACACCATATATTAT. Translating it yields CASTIIPEGRRGNTIYY.

This clonotype occurred many times. The rearrangement links TRBV6-5 to TRBJ1-2, with D unclear. The CDR3 is 13 residues long. The germline gives CDR1 MNHEY, CDR2 SVGAGI. V lost 2 bases, J lost 8 bases, and 12 bases lay in between. CDR3 nucleotide sequence: TGTGCCAGCAGTTACCCTAAGGGCGAAGGCTACACCTTC. It codes for CASSYPKGEGYTF.

This clonotype was counted between two and nine times. This sequence joins TRBV11-2 and TRBJ2-2; TRBD2 agrees at 9 bases. CDR3 length: 16 amino acids. Germline V lookup: CDR1 SGHAT, CDR2 FQNNGV. V lost 6 bases, J lost 5 bases, and 10 bases stayed unmatched. The CDR3 region is CASRSTGTSRTGELFF. The CDR3 region has the DNA TGTGCCAGCAGATCCACCGGGACTAGCAGGACCGGGGAGCTGTTTTTT.

This clonotype was detected many times. The V call is TRBV2, the J call TRBJ1-5; 7 bases match TRBD1. The length of the CDR3 is 15 residues. J lost 5 bases, V lost 6 bases, and 10 bases had no gene match. The V gene's germline CDR1 is SNHLY and CDR2 FYNNEI. This CDR3 is CASSPGQTLHQPQHF. DNA of the CDR3: TGTGCCAGCAGCCCGGGACAGACGCTCCATCAGCCCCAGCATTTT. Supplemented by reference TRBV2 and TRBJ1-5, the full variable domain reads EPEVTQTPSHQVTQMGQEVILRCVPISNHLYFYWYRQILGQKVEFLVSFYNNEISEKSEIFDDQFSVERPDGSNFTLKIRSTKLEDSAMYFCASSPGQTLHQPQHFGDGTRLSIL.

In this sample, this clonotype turned up many times. V is TRBV14 and J is TRBJ1-2; tentative D call: TRBD1 (6 bases). V was trimmed by 0 bases and J by 6 bases, leaving 14 bases between them. Germline loops: CDR1 SGHDN, CDR2 FVKESK. The length of the CDR3 is 15 residues. The CDR3 sequence is CASSQDPPGANGYTF. The CDR3, as DNA: TGTGCCAGCAGCCAAGACCCACCGGGGGCGAATGGCTACACCTTC.

This clonotype has just a few counts. The chain has TRBV19 and TRBJ1-2, with D tentatively TRBD1 (6 bases). There are 15 residues in the CDR3. The germline CDR1 and CDR2 sequences are LNHDA and SQIVND (reference sequence). V was trimmed by 8 bases and J by 3 bases, leaving 19 bases between them. The DNA of the CDR3 is TGTGCCAGTTCCCCCTTAGGGGGGGTCGACTATGGCTACACCTTC. It encodes CASSPLGGVDYGYTF. The full variable domain, in which reference TRBV19 and TRBJ1-2 provide the parts outside the CDR3, is DGGITQSPKYLFRKEGQNVTLSCEQNLNHDAMYWYRQDPGQGLRLIYYSQIVNDFQKGDIAEGYSVSREKKESFPLTVTSAQKNPTAFYLCASSPLGGVDYGYTFGSGTRLTVV.

This clonotype has at least ten counts. The chain joins TRBV19 to TRBJ1-5; TRBD1 is a possible D gene (5 bases). CDR3 size: 15 residues. CDR1 LNHDA and CDR2 SQIVND come from the germline V gene (reference sequence). V lost 4 bases and J 4 bases, leaving 14 bases between the germline ends. In nucleotides, the CDR3 is TGTGCCAGTAGTACCCGGGACGGGAGTAATCAGCCCCAGCATTTT. This translates into CASSTRDGSNQPQHF.

This clonotype was counted at least ten times. The chain joins TRBV5-6 to TRBJ2-5, with D tentatively TRBD1 (6 bases). Germline V gene lookup returns CDR1 SGHDT and CDR2 YYEEEE. Deletions cut 4 bases from V and 2 bases from J, with 12 bases between. This CDR3 contains 14 residues. CDR3 protein: CASSPRDIQETQYF. The DNA for the CDR3 is TGTGCCAGCAGCCCCCGGGACATTCAAGAGACCCAGTACTTC.

The J gene is TRBJ2-7, the V gene TRBV24-1, with 11 bases matching TRBD1. J lost 0 bases, V lost 5 bases, and 5 bases had no gene match. Germline lookup yields CDR1 KGHDR and CDR2 SFDVKD. This CDR3 has 16 amino acids. CDR3 protein: CATSGAGQGASYEQYF. In DNA, the CDR3 is TGTGCCACCAGTGGGGCAGGACAGGGGGCCTCCTACGAGCAGTACTTC.

The sample holds many counts of this clonotype. V and J are TRBV20-1 and TRBJ1-5, with D possibly matching TRBD1 (6 bases). The V end lost 6 bases, the J end lost 4 bases, and 16 bases lay between the germline ends. Germline CDR1 is DFQATT and CDR2 is SNEGSKA (reference sequence). The CDR3 covers 14 residues. CDR3 residues: CSALFGGTNQPQHF. The CDR3 DNA follows: TGCAGTGCCCTGTTCGGTGGGACAAATCAGCCCCAGCATTTT.

This clonotype was observed many times. This sequence joins TRBV6-1 and TRBJ1-2, with D possibly being TRBD1 (5 bases). V dropped 5 bases and J dropped 8 bases, with 21 bases sitting between them. The V gene's germline CDR1 is MNHNS and CDR2 SASEGT. CDR3 length: 15 residues. The CDR3 loop is CASSRRDVGTRGYTF. CDR3 nucleotides: TGTGCCAGCAGTAGGAGGGATGTGGGGACCCGAGGCTACACCTTC.

This clonotype appeared a few times. The V and J genes are TRBV6-1 and TRBJ1-3; D call uncertain. Per the germline V gene, CDR1 is MNHNS and CDR2 is SASEGT. V was clipped by 3 bases and J by 4 bases, with 13 bases between them. The CDR3 runs 15 residues. The CDR3 DNA is TGTGCCAGCAGTGATCTAGGGTTGGCGGGAAACACCATATATTTT. Protein sequence: CASSDLGLAGNTIYF.

The sample holds many counts of this clonotype. This chain links TRBV20-1 with TRBJ2-7, with TRBD1 matching 8 bases. The CDR3 has 13 residues. Germline V lookup: CDR1 DFQATT, CDR2 SNEGSKA (reference sequence). DNA of the CDR3: TGCACCCTACAGGGGGTGGGATCCTACGAGCAGTACTTC. Its protein is CTLQGVGSYEQYF.

The genes are TRBV5-1 and TRBJ2-5; TRBD2 aligns across 8 bases. The J segment lost 5 bases and the V segment lost 4 bases, leaving 7 bases of the junction unmatched. The CDR3 is 14 residues long. Germline loops: CDR1 SGHRS, CDR2 YFSETQ. CDR3 in amino acids: CASSRAGEWETQYF. In DNA form, the CDR3 reads TGCGCCAGCAGCCGAGCGGGAGAATGGGAGACCCAGTACTTC.

This clonotype appeared many times. V gene TRBV28 combines with J gene TRBJ2-7, with TRBD1 identical over 8 bases. This CDR3 region has 16 residues. Germline V gene lookup returns CDR1 MDHEN and CDR2 SYDVKM. With 5 bases clipped from V and 6 bases from J, the junction kept 15 bases outside the gene matches. The CDR3 bases are TGTGCCAGCAGTCCCGGCCAGGGGGCGATTTACCGCGAGCAGTACTTC. Protein: CASSPGQGAIYREQYF.

This sequence joins TRBV5-1 and TRBJ2-5; no firm D call. Germline lookup yields CDR1 SGHRS and CDR2 YFSETQ. V lost 1 base, J lost 2 bases, and 9 bases lay in between. This CDR3 is 14 amino acids long. CDR3 region: CASSLYGRQETQYF. In DNA, the CDR3 is TGCGCCAGCAGCTTGTATGGGCGACAAGAGACCCAGTACTTC.

Concerning this clonotype itself: Being one base from a much bigger clone, this may be a read error. Because the CDR3 is missing its conserved closing phenylalanine or tryptophan, this is likely a read error. The chain uses TRBV5-1 and TRBJ1-1; D is undetermined. The germline gives CDR1 SGHRS, CDR2 YFSETQ. The V gene lost 0 bases and the J gene lost 3 bases, with 9 bases spanning the gap. CDR3 size: 14 residues. For the CDR3, the DNA is TGCGCCAGCAGCTTGGGACACTCGGACACTGAAGCTTTCGTT. Its protein is CASSLGHSDTEAFV.

There are many counts of this clonotype. The rearrangement uses TRBV30 and TRBJ2-7; D not resolved. The CDR3 sequence is 14 residues long. The germline gives CDR1 GTSNPN, CDR2 SVGIG (reference sequence). Trimming pared 0 bases from V and 1 base from J, leaving 10 bases between. CDR3 region: CAWSVSSHSYEQYF. CDR3 DNA sequence: TGTGCCTGGAGTGTAAGCAGCCATTCCTACGAGCAGTACTTC.